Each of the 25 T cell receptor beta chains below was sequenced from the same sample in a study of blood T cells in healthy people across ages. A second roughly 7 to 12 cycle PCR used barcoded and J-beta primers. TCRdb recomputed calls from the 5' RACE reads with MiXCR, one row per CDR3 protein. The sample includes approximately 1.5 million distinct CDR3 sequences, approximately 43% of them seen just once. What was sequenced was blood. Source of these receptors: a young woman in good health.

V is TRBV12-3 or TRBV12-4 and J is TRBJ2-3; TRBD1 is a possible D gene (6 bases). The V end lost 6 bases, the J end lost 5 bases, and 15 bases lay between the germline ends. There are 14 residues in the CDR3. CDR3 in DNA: TGTGCCAGCAGCCCGATGGGGGCCAGAGATACGCAGTATTTT. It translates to CASSPMGARDTQYF.

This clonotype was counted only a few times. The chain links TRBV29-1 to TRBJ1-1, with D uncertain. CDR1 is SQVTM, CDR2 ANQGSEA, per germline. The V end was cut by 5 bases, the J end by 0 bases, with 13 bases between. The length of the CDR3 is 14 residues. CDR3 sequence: CSVRNLLMNTEAFF. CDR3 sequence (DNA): TGCAGCGTTCGGAACCTGCTAATGAACACTGAAGCTTTCTTT.

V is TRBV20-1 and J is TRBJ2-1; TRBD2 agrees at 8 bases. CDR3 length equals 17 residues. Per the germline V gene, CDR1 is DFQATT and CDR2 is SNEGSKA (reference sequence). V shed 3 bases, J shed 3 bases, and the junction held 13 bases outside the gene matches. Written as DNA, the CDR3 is TGCAGTGCTAGTGGGCCCTCCAGCGGGAGTTACTACAATGAGCAGTTCTTC. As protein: CSASGPSSGSYYNEQFF.

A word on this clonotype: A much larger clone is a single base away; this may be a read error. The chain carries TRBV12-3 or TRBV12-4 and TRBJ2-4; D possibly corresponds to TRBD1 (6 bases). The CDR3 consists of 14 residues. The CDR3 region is CVSSPGEAKNIQYF. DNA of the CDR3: TGTGTCAGCAGTCCAGGGGAGGCCAAAAACATTCAGTACTTC.

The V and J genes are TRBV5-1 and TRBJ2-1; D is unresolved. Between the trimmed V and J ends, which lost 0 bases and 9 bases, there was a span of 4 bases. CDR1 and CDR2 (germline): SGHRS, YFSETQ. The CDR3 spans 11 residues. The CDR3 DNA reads TGCGCCAGCAGCTTGGACTTTGAGCAGTTCTTC. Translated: CASSLDFEQFF. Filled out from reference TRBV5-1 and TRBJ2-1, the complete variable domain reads KAGVTQTPRYLIKTRGQQVTLSCSPISGHRSVSWYQQTPGQGLQFLFEYFSETQRNKGNFPGRFSGRQFSNSRSEMNVSTLELGDSALYLCASSLDFEQFFGPGTRLTVL.

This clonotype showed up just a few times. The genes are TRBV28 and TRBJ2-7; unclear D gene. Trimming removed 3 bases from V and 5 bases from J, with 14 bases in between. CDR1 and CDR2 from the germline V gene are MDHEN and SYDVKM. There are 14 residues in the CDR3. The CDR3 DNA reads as TGTGCCAGCAGTTTCCGGATCGATGGAAACGAGCAGTACTTC. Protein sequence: CASSFRIDGNEQYF. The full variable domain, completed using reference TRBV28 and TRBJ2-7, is DVKVTQSSRYLVKRTGEKVFLECVQDMDHENMFWYRQDPGLGLRLIYFSYDVKMKEKGDIPEGYSVSREKKERFSLILESASTNQTSMYLCASSFRIDGNEQYFGPGTRLTVT.

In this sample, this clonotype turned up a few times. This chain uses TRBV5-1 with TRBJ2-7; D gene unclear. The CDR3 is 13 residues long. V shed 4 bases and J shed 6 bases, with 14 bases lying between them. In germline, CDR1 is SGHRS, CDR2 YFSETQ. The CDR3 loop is CASSPVRMGEQYF. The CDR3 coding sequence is TGCGCCAGCAGCCCCGTGAGGATGGGCGAGCAGTACTTC.

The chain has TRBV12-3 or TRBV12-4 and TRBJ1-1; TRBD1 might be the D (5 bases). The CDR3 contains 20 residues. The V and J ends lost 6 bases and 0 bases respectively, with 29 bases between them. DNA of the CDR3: TGTGCCAGCAGGGGGAGACCGACCGGGACCCAAAGGGCCATGAACACTGAAGCTTTCTTT. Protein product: CASRGRPTGTQRAMNTEAFF.

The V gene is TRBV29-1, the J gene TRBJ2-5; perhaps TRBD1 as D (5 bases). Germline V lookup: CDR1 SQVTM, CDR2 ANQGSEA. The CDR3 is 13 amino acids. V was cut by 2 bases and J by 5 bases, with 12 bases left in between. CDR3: CSVELHKGETQYF. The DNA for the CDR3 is TGCAGCGTTGAACTGCATAAGGGGGAGACCCAGTACTTC.

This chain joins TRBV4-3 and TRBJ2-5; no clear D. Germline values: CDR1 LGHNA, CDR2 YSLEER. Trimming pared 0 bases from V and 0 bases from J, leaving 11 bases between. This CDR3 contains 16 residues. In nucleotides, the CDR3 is TGCGCCAGCAGCCAAGATAAGGGCCAGTACCAAGAGACCCAGTACTTC. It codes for CASSQDKGQYQETQYF.

The CDR3 nucleotides are TGTGCCAGCGCGACCCGGACAGGCTCAGACCAAGAGACCCAGTACTTC. This sequence encodes CASATRTGSDQETQYF. This chain uses TRBV27 with TRBJ2-5, with 7 bases that match TRBD1. Per germline, CDR1 MNHEY and CDR2 SMNVEV (reference sequence). The CDR3 has 16 residues. V was clipped by 8 bases and J by 0 bases; unmatched bases: 12.

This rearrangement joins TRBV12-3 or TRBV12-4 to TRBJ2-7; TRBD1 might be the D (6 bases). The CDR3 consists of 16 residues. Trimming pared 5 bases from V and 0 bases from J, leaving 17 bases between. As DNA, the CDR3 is TGTGCCAGCAGTGTAAAACCGGGACACTTCTCCTACGAGCAGTACTTC. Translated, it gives CASSVKPGHFSYEQYF.

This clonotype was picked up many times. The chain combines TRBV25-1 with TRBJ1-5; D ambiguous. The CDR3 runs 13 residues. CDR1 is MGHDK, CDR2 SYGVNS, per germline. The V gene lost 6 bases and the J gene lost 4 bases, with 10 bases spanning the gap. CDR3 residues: CASSPPGNQPQHF. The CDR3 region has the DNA TGTGCCAGCAGCCCCCCGGGGAATCAGCCCCAGCATTTT. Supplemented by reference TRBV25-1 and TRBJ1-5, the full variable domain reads EADIYQTPRYLVIGTGKKITLECSQTMGHDKMYWYQQDPGMELHLIHYSYGVNSTEKGDLSSESTVSRIRTEHFPLTLESARPSHTSQYLCASSPPGNQPQHFGDGTRLSIL.

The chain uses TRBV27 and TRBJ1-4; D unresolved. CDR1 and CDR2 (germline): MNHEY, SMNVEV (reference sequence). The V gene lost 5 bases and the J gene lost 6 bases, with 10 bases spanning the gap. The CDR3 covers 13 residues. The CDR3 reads CASSAYLDEKLFF. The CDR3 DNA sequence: TGTGCCAGCAGTGCTTACCTCGATGAAAAACTGTTTTTT.

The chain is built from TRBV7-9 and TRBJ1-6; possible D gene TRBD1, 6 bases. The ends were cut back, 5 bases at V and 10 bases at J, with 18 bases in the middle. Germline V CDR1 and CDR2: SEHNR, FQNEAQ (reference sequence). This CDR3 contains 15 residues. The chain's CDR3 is CASSPQGSAGSPLHF. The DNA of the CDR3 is TGTGCCAGCAGCCCTCAGGGGAGCGCGGGATCACCCCTCCACTTT. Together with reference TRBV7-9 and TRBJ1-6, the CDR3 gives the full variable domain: DTGVSQNPRHKITKRGQNVTFRCDPISEHNRLYWYRQTLGQGPEFLTYFQNEAQLEKSRLLSDRFSAERPKGSFSTLEIQRTEQGDSAMYLCASSPQGSAGSPLHFGNGTRLTVT.

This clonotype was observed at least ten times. The CDR3 region has the DNA TGTGCCAGCAGCCCCGGACAAGCTGGCTACACCTTC. Residues: CASSPGQAGYTF. This sequence joins TRBV7-9 and TRBJ1-2, with D perhaps matching TRBD1 (5 bases). Trimming shortened V by 5 bases and J by 7 bases, and 11 bases separated the two germline ends. CDR3 size: 12 residues. Looked up from germline, CDR1 is SEHNR and CDR2 is FQNEAQ (reference sequence).

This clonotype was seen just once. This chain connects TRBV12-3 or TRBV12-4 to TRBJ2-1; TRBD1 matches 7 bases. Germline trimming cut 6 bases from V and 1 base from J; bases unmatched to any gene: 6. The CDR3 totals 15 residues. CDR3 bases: TGTGCCAGCAGGTATTCGACAGGGTCCTACAATGAGCAGTTCTTC. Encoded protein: CASRYSTGSYNEQFF.

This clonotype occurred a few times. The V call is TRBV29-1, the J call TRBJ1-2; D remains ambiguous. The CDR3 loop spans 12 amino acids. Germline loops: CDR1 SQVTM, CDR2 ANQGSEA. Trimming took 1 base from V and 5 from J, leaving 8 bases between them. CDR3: CSVEGAWYGYTF. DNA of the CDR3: TGCAGCGTTGAAGGGGCATGGTATGGCTACACCTTC.

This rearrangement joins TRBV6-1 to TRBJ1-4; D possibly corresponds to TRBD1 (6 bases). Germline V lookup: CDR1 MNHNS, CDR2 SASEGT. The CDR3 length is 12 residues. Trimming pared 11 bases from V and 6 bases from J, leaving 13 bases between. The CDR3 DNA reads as TGTGCCGCCAAAGGGGGTTATGAAAAACTGTTTTTT. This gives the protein CAAKGGYEKLFF.

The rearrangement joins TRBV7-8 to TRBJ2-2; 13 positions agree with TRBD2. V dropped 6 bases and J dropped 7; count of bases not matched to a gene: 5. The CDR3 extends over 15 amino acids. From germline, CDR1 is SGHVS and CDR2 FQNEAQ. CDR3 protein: CASRLLAGGHGELFF. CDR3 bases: TGTGCCAGCAGGCTACTAGCGGGGGGGCACGGGGAGCTGTTTTTT. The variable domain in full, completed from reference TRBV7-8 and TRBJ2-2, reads GAGVSQSPRYKVAKRGQDVALRCDPISGHVSLFWYQQALGQGPEFLTYFQNEAQLDKSGLPSDRFFAERPEGSVSTLKIQRTQQEDSAVYLCASRLLAGGHGELFFGEGSRLTVL.

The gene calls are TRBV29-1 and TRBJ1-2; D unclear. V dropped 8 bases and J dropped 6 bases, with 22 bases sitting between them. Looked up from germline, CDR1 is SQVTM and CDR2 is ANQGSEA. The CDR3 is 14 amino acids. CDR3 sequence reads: CSPSRKCRLDGYTF. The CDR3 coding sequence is TGCAGCCCGTCTAGAAAATGCAGACTGGATGGCTACACCTTC.

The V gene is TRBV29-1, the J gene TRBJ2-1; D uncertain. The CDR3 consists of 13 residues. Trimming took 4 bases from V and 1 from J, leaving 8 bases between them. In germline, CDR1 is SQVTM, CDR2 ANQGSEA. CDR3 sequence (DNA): TGCAGCGTTGTCATTGGTTCCTACAATGAGCAGTTCTTC. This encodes CSVVIGSYNEQFF.

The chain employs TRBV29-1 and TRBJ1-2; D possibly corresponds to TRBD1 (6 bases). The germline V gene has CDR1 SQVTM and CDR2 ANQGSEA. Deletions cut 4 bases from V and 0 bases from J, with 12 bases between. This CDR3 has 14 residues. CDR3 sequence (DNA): TGCAGCGTTGTCGGACAGACATCTAACTATGGCTACACCTTC. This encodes CSVVGQTSNYGYTF.

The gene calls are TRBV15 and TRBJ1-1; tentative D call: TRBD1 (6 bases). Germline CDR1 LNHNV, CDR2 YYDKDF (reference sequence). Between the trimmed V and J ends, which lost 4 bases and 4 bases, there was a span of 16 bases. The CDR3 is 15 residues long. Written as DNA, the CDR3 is TGTGCCACCAGCACTCCAGGGCGAGGGGGCACTGAAGCTTTCTTT. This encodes CATSTPGRGGTEAFF.

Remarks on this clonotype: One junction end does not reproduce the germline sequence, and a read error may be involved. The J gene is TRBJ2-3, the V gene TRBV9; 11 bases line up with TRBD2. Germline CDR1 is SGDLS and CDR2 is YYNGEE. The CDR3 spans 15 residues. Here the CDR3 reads CTSSKTSGSADTQYF. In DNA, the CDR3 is TGTACCAGCAGTAAAACTAGCGGGAGTGCAGATACGCAGTATTTT.